A selection of T cell receptor beta chains follows, all from one sample in a study of blood T cell repertoires in COVID-19. Clones were sequenced by immunoSEQ multiplex PCR, and TCRdb holds only the in-frame ones, with some missing. Found here are 250,000 or so clones, just under 90% of them singletons; the top ten hold 2% to 3%. Sequencing input: peripheral blood. These receptors were collected from a man aged 25 to 40 with COVID-19, enrolled during active disease. Both conserved end residues are part of each CDR3. Each record gives: clone size, D gene, J gene, V gene, CDR3 protein, CDR3 DNA. D genes are given only for firm matches. Size tells how often a clone was seen (once, few, many) or the class of an expanded clone, and some rows leave it out.

clone_size: .
d_call: TRBD1
j_call: TRBJ2-7
v_call: TRBV27
cdr3_aa: CASSFYAGDRGSYEQYF
cdr3_nt: TGTGCCAGCAGTTTTTATGCGGGGGACAGGGGTTCCTACGAGCAGTACTTC

clone_size: .
d_call: TRBD1
j_call: TRBJ2-7
v_call: TRBV19
cdr3_aa: CASSMYEGATGEQYF
cdr3_nt: TGTGCCAGTAGTATGTACGAGGGGGCGACGGGGGAGCAGTACTTC

clone_size: .
d_call: TRBD1
j_call: TRBJ1-4
v_call: TRBV5-1
cdr3_aa: CASSNGQGGPNEKLFF
cdr3_nt: TGCGCCAGCAGCAACGGACAGGGAGGACCCAATGAAAAACTGTTTTTT

clone_size: .
d_call: TRBD1
j_call: TRBJ2-7
v_call: TRBV5-5
cdr3_aa: CASARDRVYYEQYF
cdr3_nt: TGTGCCAGCGCGCGGGACAGGGTTTACTACGAGCAGTACTTC

clone_size: .
d_call: TRBD1
j_call: TRBJ1-1
v_call: TRBV6-6
cdr3_aa: CASTLQGVLMNTEAFF
cdr3_nt: TGTGCCAGCACCCTACAGGGGGTCCTCATGAACACTGAAGCTTTCTTT

clone_size: .
d_call: TRBD2
j_call: TRBJ2-1
v_call: TRBV5-1
cdr3_aa: CASSLEGLAGLFNEQFF
cdr3_nt: TGCGCCAGCAGCTTGGAGGGCCTAGCGGGACTGTTTAATGAGCAGTTCTTC

clone_size: .
d_call: .
j_call: TRBJ1-1
v_call: TRBV11-2
cdr3_aa: CASSLDWRTEAFF
cdr3_nt: TGTGCCAGCAGCTTAGATTGGAGGACTGAAGCTTTCTTT

clone_size: .
d_call: .
j_call: TRBJ2-2
v_call: TRBV27
cdr3_aa: CASSPWSRAGELFF
cdr3_nt: TGTGCCAGCAGCCCTTGGTCCCGCGCCGGGGAGCTGTTTTTT

clone_size: .
d_call: TRBD2
j_call: TRBJ2-7
v_call: TRBV7-9
cdr3_aa: CASSLAAGDPYEQYF
cdr3_nt: TGTGCCAGCAGCTTAGCGGCGGGGGATCCCTACGAGCAGTACTTC

clone_size: .
d_call: TRBD2
j_call: TRBJ2-1
v_call: TRBV7-3
cdr3_aa: CASSGPPGLASNEQFF
cdr3_nt: TGTGCCAGCAGCGGACCACCGGGACTAGCTAGCAATGAGCAGTTCTTC

clone_size: .
d_call: .
j_call: TRBJ2-1
v_call: TRBV3-1/TRBV3-2
cdr3_aa: CASSQDWRLAGPIYNEQFF
cdr3_nt: TGTGCCAGCAGCCAAGACTGGCGTTTGGCGGGACCAATCTACAATGAGCAGTTCTTC

clone_size: .
d_call: .
j_call: TRBJ1-6
v_call: TRBV5-5
cdr3_aa: CASSSHHSSYNSPLHF
cdr3_nt: TGTGCCAGCAGCTCGCATCACAGCTCCTATAATTCACCCCTCCACTTT

clone_size: .
d_call: .
j_call: TRBJ1-5
v_call: TRBV7-2
cdr3_aa: CASSLGAGQPQHF
cdr3_nt: TGTGCCAGCAGCTTAGGCGCAGGTCAGCCCCAGCATTTT

clone_size: .
d_call: TRBD1
j_call: TRBJ2-5
v_call: TRBV6-5
cdr3_aa: CASSASRGLETQYF
cdr3_nt: TGTGCCAGCAGCGCAAGCAGGGGGCTTGAGACCCAGTACTTC

clone_size: .
d_call: TRBD1
j_call: TRBJ1-1
v_call: TRBV10-3
cdr3_aa: CAISPATGGDTEAFF
cdr3_nt: TGTGCCATCAGCCCAGCGACAGGGGGGGACACTGAAGCTTTCTTT

clone_size: .
d_call: .
j_call: TRBJ2-2
v_call: TRBV25-1
cdr3_aa: CASSEWGGNTGELFF
cdr3_nt: TGTGCCAGCAGTGAATGGGGGGGCAACACCGGGGAGCTGTTTTTT

clone_size: .
d_call: TRBD1
j_call: TRBJ1-3
v_call: TRBV7-9
cdr3_aa: CASSLRTGGFPSGNTIYF
cdr3_nt: TGTGCCAGCAGCTTAAGAACAGGGGGTTTTCCTTCTGGAAACACCATATATTTT

clone_size: .
d_call: .
j_call: TRBJ2-7
v_call: TRBV27
cdr3_aa: CASRQLYEQYF
cdr3_nt: TGTGCCAGCCGACAGTTATACGAGCAGTACTTC

clone_size: .
d_call: TRBD1
j_call: TRBJ1-3
v_call: TRBV3-1/TRBV3-2
cdr3_aa: CASNNRGTGNTIYF
cdr3_nt: TGTGCCAGCAACAACAGGGGAACTGGAAACACCATATATTTT

clone_size: few
d_call: .
j_call: TRBJ2-7
v_call: TRBV7-2
cdr3_aa: CASSPWDTYEQYF
cdr3_nt: TGTGCCAGCAGCCCCTGGGACACTTACGAGCAGTACTTC

clone_size: .
d_call: TRBD1
j_call: TRBJ2-5
v_call: TRBV6-2/TRBV6-3
cdr3_aa: CASSSDRGTVLISLETQYF
cdr3_nt: TGTGCCAGCAGTTCGGACCGAGGGACAGTACTTATCTCCTTGGAGACCCAGTACTTC

clone_size: few
d_call: .
j_call: TRBJ1-1
v_call: TRBV2
cdr3_aa: CASSGAGFLGLLNTEAFF
cdr3_nt: TGTGCCAGCAGTGGAGCCGGGTTCCTGGGACTTTTGAACACTGAAGCTTTCTTT

clone_size: .
d_call: TRBD2
j_call: TRBJ2-1
v_call: TRBV6-2/TRBV6-3
cdr3_aa: CASSRSGGGSYNEQFF
cdr3_nt: TGTGCCAGCAGTCGTAGCGGGGGCGGATCCTACAATGAGCAGTTCTTC

clone_size: .
d_call: .
j_call: TRBJ2-3
v_call: TRBV24-1
cdr3_aa: CATQDSPTDFDTQYF
cdr3_nt: TGTGCCACCCAGGACAGCCCCACAGATTTTGATACGCAGTATTTT

clone_size: .
d_call: .
j_call: TRBJ1-2
v_call: TRBV19
cdr3_aa: CASSMGLSYGYTF
cdr3_nt: TGTGCCAGTAGTATGGGACTGAGCTATGGCTACACCTTC

clone_size: .
d_call: .
j_call: TRBJ1-1
v_call: TRBV6-2/TRBV6-3
cdr3_aa: CASSYSSSGRTEAFF
cdr3_nt: TGTGCCAGCAGTTACTCCTCCTCAGGGCGCACTGAAGCTTTCTTT

clone_size: .
d_call: .
j_call: TRBJ2-2
v_call: TRBV19
cdr3_aa: CASSVTVTGELFF
cdr3_nt: TGTGCCAGTAGTGTGACAGTCACCGGGGAGCTGTTTTTT

clone_size: .
d_call: .
j_call: TRBJ1-5
v_call: TRBV6-1
cdr3_aa: CASSERGWGNQPQHF
cdr3_nt: TGTGCCAGCAGTGAAAGGGGCTGGGGCAATCAGCCCCAGCATTTT

clone_size: .
d_call: .
j_call: TRBJ1-1
v_call: TRBV28
cdr3_aa: CASSLGRGRVRFDTEAFF
cdr3_nt: TGTGCCAGCAGTCTAGGGAGGGGCAGGGTGCGGTTCGACACTGAAGCTTTCTTT

clone_size: once
d_call: TRBD2
j_call: TRBJ2-7
v_call: TRBV5-1
cdr3_aa: CASSLNGGWGAYEQYF
cdr3_nt: TGCGCCAGCAGCTTGAACGGGGGGTGGGGCGCCTACGAGCAGTACTTC

clone_size: .
d_call: .
j_call: TRBJ2-5
v_call: TRBV6-6
cdr3_aa: CASSYLASVIVGTQYF
cdr3_nt: TGTGCCAGCAGTTATTTGGCTAGTGTTATCGTGGGGACCCAGTACTTC

clone_size: once
d_call: TRBD2
j_call: TRBJ2-7
v_call: TRBV4-2
cdr3_aa: CASSPSLAGGYEQYF
cdr3_nt: TGTGCCAGCAGCCCTTCCTTAGCGGGAGGGTACGAGCAGTACTTC

clone_size: .
d_call: TRBD1
j_call: TRBJ2-7
v_call: TRBV29-1
cdr3_aa: CSVEDRGLEQYF
cdr3_nt: TGCAGCGTTGAGGACAGGGGACTGGAGCAGTACTTC

clone_size: once
d_call: .
j_call: TRBJ2-5
v_call: TRBV5-8
cdr3_aa: CASSSPAIETQYF
cdr3_nt: TGTGCCAGCAGCTCCCCAGCGATTGAGACCCAGTACTTC

clone_size: .
d_call: .
j_call: TRBJ1-1
v_call: TRBV19
cdr3_aa: CASAVSDMNTEAFF
cdr3_nt: TGTGCCAGTGCCGTTTCGGACATGAACACTGAAGCTTTCTTT

clone_size: .
d_call: TRBD2
j_call: TRBJ2-1
v_call: TRBV5-1
cdr3_aa: CASSHGLAGGNEQFF
cdr3_nt: TGCGCCAGCAGCCATGGACTAGCGGGGGGGAATGAGCAGTTCTTC

clone_size: .
d_call: .
j_call: TRBJ2-7
v_call: TRBV15
cdr3_aa: CATSRDQEAEQYF
cdr3_nt: TGTGCCACCAGCAGAGATCAGGAGGCAGAGCAGTACTTC

clone_size: .
d_call: TRBD1
j_call: TRBJ1-4
v_call: TRBV7-2
cdr3_aa: CASSRDSGFGEKLFF
cdr3_nt: TGTGCCAGCAGCCGGGACAGCGGTTTTGGTGAAAAACTGTTTTTT

clone_size: .
d_call: TRBD1
j_call: TRBJ1-4
v_call: TRBV25-1
cdr3_aa: CASQGTGWEKLFF
cdr3_nt: TGTGCCAGCCAAGGGACAGGGTGGGAAAAACTGTTTTTT

clone_size: .
d_call: .
j_call: TRBJ1-6
v_call: TRBV4-3
cdr3_aa: CASSQSGVKGSPLHF
cdr3_nt: TGCGCCAGCAGCCAATCAGGGGTCAAGGGTTCACCCCTCCACTTT

clone_size: .
d_call: TRBD1
j_call: TRBJ1-1
v_call: TRBV7-3
cdr3_aa: CASSLREGATEAFF
cdr3_nt: TGTGCCAGCAGCCTACGAGAGGGGGCCACTGAAGCTTTCTTT

clone_size: .
d_call: TRBD1
j_call: TRBJ1-4
v_call: TRBV6-5
cdr3_aa: CASSYLRTGTHEKLFF
cdr3_nt: TGTGCCAGCAGTTACTTAAGGACAGGGACCCATGAAAAACTGTTTTTT

clone_size: .
d_call: .
j_call: TRBJ1-1
v_call: TRBV7-9
cdr3_aa: CASSPRGAGNTEAFF
cdr3_nt: TGTGCCAGCAGCCCCAGGGGCGCCGGGAACACTGAAGCTTTCTTT

clone_size: once
d_call: .
j_call: TRBJ2-3
v_call: TRBV27
cdr3_aa: CASSARGGFTDTQYF
cdr3_nt: TGTGCCAGCAGTGCACGTGGGGGGTTCACAGATACGCAGTATTTT

clone_size: .
d_call: TRBD1
j_call: TRBJ1-2
v_call: TRBV24-1
cdr3_aa: CATRDEGQTYGYTF
cdr3_nt: TGTGCCACCAGGGACGAGGGACAGACGTATGGCTACACCTTC

clone_size: .
d_call: .
j_call: TRBJ1-1
v_call: TRBV3-1/TRBV3-2
cdr3_aa: CASSQGLSRVNTEAFF
cdr3_nt: TGTGCCAGCAGCCAAGGGTTAAGTAGAGTAAACACTGAAGCTTTCTTT

clone_size: .
d_call: .
j_call: TRBJ1-3
v_call: TRBV18
cdr3_aa: CASSPSTQANTIYF
cdr3_nt: TGTGCCAGCTCACCATCGACCCAGGCAAACACCATATATTTT

clone_size: .
d_call: .
j_call: TRBJ2-7
v_call: TRBV12-5
cdr3_aa: CASGLLEGSAYEQYF
cdr3_nt: TGTGCTAGTGGTTTGCTTGAGGGATCGGCCTACGAGCAGTACTTC

clone_size: .
d_call: TRBD1
j_call: TRBJ1-2
v_call: TRBV18
cdr3_aa: CASSPGQGSNYGYTF
cdr3_nt: TGTGCCAGCTCACCCGGACAGGGATCTAACTATGGCTACACCTTC

clone_size: once
d_call: .
j_call: TRBJ1-2
v_call: TRBV3-1/TRBV3-2
cdr3_aa: CASSQYQGLYGYTF
cdr3_nt: TGTGCCAGCAGCCAATATCAGGGTTTGTATGGCTACACCTTC

clone_size: .
d_call: .
j_call: TRBJ1-5
v_call: TRBV5-6
cdr3_aa: CASSFQVNSNQPQHF
cdr3_nt: TGTGCCAGCAGCTTCCAGGTTAATAGCAATCAGCCCCAGCATTTT

clone_size: .
d_call: TRBD1
j_call: TRBJ2-3
v_call: TRBV10-3
cdr3_aa: CAISGTGRKDTQYF
cdr3_nt: TGTGCCATCAGTGGGACAGGGAGAAAAGATACGCAGTATTTT

clone_size: .
d_call: .
j_call: TRBJ2-1
v_call: TRBV7-6
cdr3_aa: CASSLAAWGTSNEQFF
cdr3_nt: TGTGCCAGCAGCTTAGCCGCTTGGGGCACATCCAATGAGCAGTTCTTC

clone_size: .
d_call: TRBD1
j_call: TRBJ2-1
v_call: TRBV18
cdr3_aa: CASSPRTGFYNEQFF
cdr3_nt: TGTGCCAGCTCACCAAGGACAGGGTTCTACAATGAGCAGTTCTTC

clone_size: .
d_call: TRBD1
j_call: TRBJ2-1
v_call: TRBV11-1
cdr3_aa: CASSGTGIYNEQFF
cdr3_nt: TGTGCCAGCAGTGGGACAGGGATCTACAATGAGCAGTTCTTC

clone_size: .
d_call: TRBD1
j_call: TRBJ1-4
v_call: TRBV19
cdr3_aa: CASSSGQGAWANEKLFF
cdr3_nt: TGTGCCAGTAGTTCGGGACAGGGGGCTTGGGCTAATGAAAAACTGTTTTTT

clone_size: .
d_call: .
j_call: TRBJ2-1
v_call: TRBV4-1
cdr3_aa: CASSQVGAALGTYNEQFF
cdr3_nt: TGCGCCAGCAGCCAAGTGGGAGCGGCCCTAGGCACCTACAATGAGCAGTTCTTC

clone_size: .
d_call: TRBD1
j_call: TRBJ2-1
v_call: TRBV5-1
cdr3_aa: CASSRQGAEDNEQFF
cdr3_nt: TGCGCCAGCAGCCGACAGGGGGCGGAAGACAATGAGCAGTTCTTC

clone_size: once
d_call: TRBD1
j_call: TRBJ2-7
v_call: TRBV2
cdr3_aa: CASRLPGTGAYEQYF
cdr3_nt: TGTGCCAGCAGGCTACCTGGGACAGGGGCCTACGAGCAGTACTTC

clone_size: .
d_call: .
j_call: TRBJ2-7
v_call: TRBV28
cdr3_aa: CASSPRGAVGIYEQYF
cdr3_nt: TGTGCCAGCAGTCCCAGGGGGGCGGTGGGCATCTACGAGCAGTACTTC